These 28 T cell receptor beta chains share one sample of origin, sequenced in a study of cytomegalovirus exposure and HLA in healthy donors. This PCR relied on a set of 60 Vbeta primers and 13 Jbeta primers. The assay was immunoSEQ multiplex PCR, and TCRdb's table has in-frame clones only and misses some. In the table there are approximately 88,000 clones, 76% of which are singletons. The sample taken for sequencing was PBMCs. These receptors came from a male donor in good health and CMV-seronegative.

The CDR3 nucleotides are TGTGCCAGCTCACGAAGACAGGGGAGCACTAGTTCCAATGAGCAGTTCTTC. Translating it yields CASSRRQGSTSSNEQFF. The chain links TRBV18 to TRBJ2-1, with TRBD1 matching over 8 bases. Germline loops: CDR1 KGHSH, CDR2 LQKENI. The length of the CDR3 is 17 residues. Trimming cost V 4 bases and J 6 bases; bases outside gene matches: 14.

The V and J genes are TRBV6-5 and TRBJ1-5; D uncertain. This CDR3 is built from 15 residues. V dropped 6 bases and J dropped 2 bases, with 14 bases sitting between them. Per germline, CDR1 MNHEY and CDR2 SVGAGI. The CDR3 region has the DNA TGTGCCAGCAGCCAAACGGGATACGGCAATCAGCCCCAGCATTTT. Translated: CASSQTGYGNQPQHF.

This clone was recorded only once. J is TRBJ2-1 and V is TRBV7-3; TRBD2 might be the D (6 bases). This CDR3 region has 15 residues. The V gene lost 2 bases and the J gene lost 0 bases, with 8 bases spanning the gap. Germline CDR1 SGHTA, CDR2 FQGTGA. CDR3 nucleotide sequence: TGTGCCAGCAGCTTAGTGGGGGGCTCCTACAATGAGCAGTTCTTC. It encodes CASSLVGGSYNEQFF. The full variable domain, rest sourced from reference TRBV7-3 and TRBJ2-1, is GAGVSQTPSNKVTEKGKYVELRCDPISGHTALYWYRQSLGQGPEFLIYFQGTGAADDSGLPNDRFFAVRPEGSVSTLKIQRTERGDSAVYLCASSLVGGSYNEQFFGPGTRLTVL.

The V gene is TRBV7-2, the J gene TRBJ1-2; tentative D call: TRBD1 (6 bases). The CDR3 extends over 15 amino acids. Germline V gene data show CDR1 as SGHTA and CDR2 as FQGNSA. V was shortened by 1 base and J by 2 bases, with 11 bases between the two germline ends. In DNA, the CDR3 is TGTGCCAGCAGCTTAGGAGGGACAACAAACTATGGCTACACCTTC. Protein: CASSLGGTTNYGYTF.

In DNA form, the CDR3 reads TGTGCCAGCAGCTTTACAGGGGGGTTAAGCTCCTACGAGCAGTACTTC. Its translation: CASSFTGGLSSYEQYF. The V and J genes are TRBV11-2 and TRBJ2-7; 8 bases align to TRBD1. The length of the CDR3 is 16 residues. The trim removed 3 bases at V and 0 bases at J, leaving 7 bases unmatched. Germline CDR1 and CDR2: SGHAT and FQNNGV.

The rearrangement uses TRBV5-1 and TRBJ1-1; D ambiguous. The CDR3 runs to 13 residues. Germline values: CDR1 SGHRS, CDR2 YFSETQ. Deletions cut 0 bases from V and 2 bases from J, with 5 bases between. CDR3 region: CASSLARNTEAFF. In DNA form, the CDR3 reads TGCGCCAGCAGCTTGGCCAGAAACACTGAAGCTTTCTTT.

This chain links TRBV7-3 with TRBJ1-2, with 12 bases matching TRBD1. This CDR3 has 14 residues. The germline CDR1 and CDR2 sequences are SGHTA and FQGTGA. Trimming took 5 bases from V and 4 from J; bases not matched to a gene: 2. CDR3 in amino acids: CASSRDRGLYGYTF. For the CDR3, the DNA is TGTGCCAGCAGCAGGGACAGGGGGCTCTATGGCTACACCTTC.

The chain combines TRBV7-2 with TRBJ2-7; 8 positions match TRBD2. CDR3 length: 14 residues. Looked up from germline, CDR1 is SGHTA and CDR2 is FQGNSA. With 3 bases clipped from V and 5 bases from J, the junction kept 6 bases outside the gene matches. CDR3 DNA: TGTGCCAGCAGCTTGCAGCGGGAGAGCCACGAGCAGTACTTC. Encoded protein: CASSLQRESHEQYF.

This chain links TRBV5-4 with TRBJ2-3; 7 nucleotides agree with TRBD2. V lost 1 base to trimming and J lost 1 base; unmatched junction nucleotides: 12. This CDR3 comprises 18 residues. CDR1 is SGHNT, CDR2 YYREEE, per germline (reference sequence). CDR3 DNA sequence: TGTGCCAGCAGCTTGATTAACGGGGAGGGAAAGGGCACAGATACGCAGTATTTT. This translates into CASSLINGEGKGTDTQYF.

This chain uses TRBV6-6 with TRBJ2-7; 7 bases fit TRBD1. Germline CDR1 and CDR2: MNHNY and SVGAGI (reference sequence). The CDR3 is 14 residues long. The junction had 5 bases not matched to a gene; V was cut back by 4 bases and J by 2 bases. The CDR3 protein is CASSSGQRTYEQYF. CDR3 nucleotide sequence: TGTGCCAGCAGTTCGGGACAGAGAACCTACGAGCAGTACTTC.

The chain links TRBV5-6 to TRBJ1-4; the match to TRBD1 covers 11 bases. The germline V gene encodes CDR1 SGHDT and CDR2 YYEEEE. This CDR3 is built from 15 residues. Unmatched junction bases numbered 5, after V lost 0 bases and J lost 10 bases. The CDR3 DNA sequence: TGTGCCAGCAGCTTGGACGGACAGGGGGCGGCAAAACTGTTTTTT. Protein product: CASSLDGQGAAKLFF.

The J gene is TRBJ1-1, the V gene TRBV5-1; TRBD1 might be the D (6 bases). The CDR3 covers 15 residues. Deletions cut 3 bases from V and 0 bases from J, with 12 bases between. CDR1 and CDR2 from the germline V gene are SGHRS and YFSETQ. CDR3 sequence reads: CASSSGQLMNTEAFF. In DNA form, the CDR3 reads TGCGCCAGCAGCTCGGGACAACTAATGAACACTGAAGCTTTCTTT.

Only one count was recorded for this clone. This chain links TRBV5-1 with TRBJ2-3, with D hard to call. Trimming took off 0 bases at V and 3 bases at J, with 11 bases between the two ends. The CDR3 contains 15 residues. CDR1 and CDR2 (germline): SGHRS, YFSETQ. The CDR3 nucleotides read TGCGCCAGCAGCTTGGGCGGTAGTTTAACAGATACGCAGTATTTT. It encodes CASSLGGSLTDTQYF.

The chain uses TRBV5-6 and TRBJ2-7, with 8 bases fitting TRBD2. Trimming at V came to 2 bases and at J to 2 bases, leaving 6 bases not matched to a gene. The CDR3 is 15 residues long. CDR1 and CDR2 (germline): SGHDT, YYEEEE. The CDR3 DNA reads TGTGCCAGCAGCTTAACCGGGACTAGAGCCTACGAGCAGTACTTC. Translated: CASSLTGTRAYEQYF.

This rearrangement joins TRBV5-6 to TRBJ1-2, with a tentative D call TRBD1 (5 bases). The CDR3 has 13 residues. Trimming shortened V by 5 bases and J by 2 bases, and 10 bases separated the two germline ends. Per germline, CDR1 SGHDT and CDR2 YYEEEE. CDR3 loop: CASRDMTNYGYTF. As DNA, the CDR3 is TGTGCCAGCAGGGACATGACCAACTATGGCTACACCTTC.

This clone was seen only once. The chain couples TRBV28 to TRBJ1-2; 9 positions agree with TRBD1. This CDR3 has 15 residues. Germline CDR1 is MDHEN and CDR2 is SYDVKM. The trim removed 2 bases at V and 5 bases at J, leaving 6 bases unmatched. CDR3 sequence reads: CASSLDPGTGYGYTF. CDR3 nucleotide sequence: TGTGCCAGCAGTTTAGATCCTGGGACAGGGTATGGCTACACCTTC.

As DNA, the CDR3 is TGTGCCAGCAGCGTAGATCCCGCGGGGGAGCAGTACTTC. Its protein is CASSVDPAGEQYF. The rearrangement uses TRBV9 and TRBJ2-7; possible D gene TRBD2, 6 bases. The length of the CDR3 is 13 residues. V dropped 0 bases and J dropped 7 bases, with 11 bases sitting between them. Per germline, CDR1 SGDLS and CDR2 YYNGEE.

The J gene is TRBJ2-3, the V gene TRBV5-1; 11 bases map to TRBD2. Trimming cost V 6 bases and J 3 bases; bases outside gene matches: 3. The CDR3 has 14 residues. Germline-derived CDR1 and CDR2 are SGHRS and YFSETQ. In DNA, the CDR3 is TGCGCCAGCAATCTAGCGGGGGGTACAGATACGCAGTATTTT. Its protein product is CASNLAGGTDTQYF.

The chain has TRBV4-1 and TRBJ1-1; TRBD1 is a possible D gene (5 bases). CDR1 and CDR2 (germline): MGHRA, YSYEKL. CDR3 length equals 16 residues. The V gene lost 4 bases and the J gene lost 1 base, with 16 bases spanning the gap. Here the CDR3 DNA reads TGCGCCAGCAGCCGCCGGGGGAGGGGAACGAACACTGAAGCTTTCTTT. As protein: CASSRRGRGTNTEAFF.

The rearrangement uses TRBV9 and TRBJ1-5; TRBD1 is a possible D gene (5 bases). The germline CDR1 and CDR2 sequences are SGDLS and YYNGEE. CDR3 length: 15 residues. V lost 0 bases and J lost 9, with 16 bases in between. CDR3 in amino acids: CASSVGGGVERPQHF. The CDR3 DNA reads TGTGCCAGCAGCGTAGGGGGAGGGGTTGAGAGGCCCCAGCATTTT.

The chain couples TRBV12-5 to TRBJ1-4; 11 bases map to TRBD1. Germline assignment: CDR1 LGHNT and CDR2 FRNRAP. The trim removed 5 bases at V and 8 bases at J, leaving 7 bases unmatched. CDR3 length: 15 residues. CDR3 sequence: CASGVTGQGVEKLFF. The CDR3 DNA is TGTGCTAGTGGTGTGACGGGACAGGGGGTAGAAAAACTGTTTTTT. The full variable domain, in which reference TRBV12-5 and TRBJ1-4 provide the parts outside the CDR3, is DARVTQTPRHKVTEMGQEVTMRCQPILGHNTVFWYRQTMMQGLELLAYFRNRAPLDDSGMPKDRFSAEMPDATLATLKIQPSEPRDSAVYFCASGVTGQGVEKLFFGSGTQLSVL.

The J gene is TRBJ1-1, the V gene TRBV7-9, with 8 nucleotides matching TRBD1. The germline V gene encodes CDR1 SEHNR and CDR2 FQNEAQ (reference sequence). V gave up 8 bases and J gave up 1 base; unmatched junction bases: 6. This CDR3 has 14 amino acids. CDR3 in amino acids: CASSDRVTNTEAFF. CDR3 DNA sequence: TGTGCCAGCTCGGACAGGGTAACGAACACTGAAGCTTTCTTT.

The chain links TRBV5-1 to TRBJ2-5, with D tentatively TRBD1 (6 bases). The CDR3 extends over 14 amino acids. CDR1 and CDR2 (germline): SGHRS, YFSETQ. Trimming took off 4 bases at V and 2 bases at J, with 12 bases between the two ends. DNA for the CDR3: TGCGCCAGCAGCACCGGACAGTTACAAGAGACCCAGTACTTC. It specifies CASSTGQLQETQYF.

J is TRBJ1-1 and V is TRBV10-2, with no clear D. V was trimmed by 4 bases and J by 4 bases, leaving 19 bases between them. Looked up from germline, CDR1 is WSHSY and CDR2 is SAAADI. The CDR3 has 16 residues. CDR3 sequence reads: CASSGGELSGGTEAFF. For the CDR3, the DNA is TGCGCCAGCAGTGGAGGCGAGCTTTCAGGAGGCACTGAAGCTTTCTTT.

The V and J genes are TRBV2 and TRBJ2-4; TRBD1 is a possible D gene (5 bases). The CDR3 runs 14 residues. Germline V gives CDR1 SNHLY, CDR2 FYNNEI. The V end was cut by 8 bases, the J end by 1 base, with 12 bases between. The CDR3 coding sequence is TGTGCCAGCGGGGCAGCAGTGGCCAAAAACATTCAGTACTTC. It codes for CASGAAVAKNIQYF.

The rearrangement uses TRBV7-2 and TRBJ1-2; 7 bases align to TRBD1. V shed 6 bases and J 7 bases; nucleotides not matched to a gene: 8. Germline CDR1 reads SGHTA; CDR2 reads FQGNSA. The CDR3 is 13 residues long. The CDR3 sequence is CASREGQTVGYTF. CDR3 coding DNA: TGTGCCAGCAGGGAGGGACAGACAGTTGGCTACACCTTC.

The rearrangement links TRBV27 to TRBJ1-1; 8 bases agree with TRBD1. J gave up 3 bases and V 6 bases, and 3 bases lay outside the gene matches. There are 13 residues in the CDR3. Germline CDR1 MNHEY, CDR2 SMNVEV (reference sequence). CDR3 DNA: TGTGCCAGCAGACAACAGGGGGACACTGAAGCTTTCTTT. Its protein product is CASRQQGDTEAFF.

In regard to this clone: Other DNA sequences in the sample encode the same CDR3. The gene calls are TRBV5-8 and TRBJ2-7; TRBD1 might be the D (5 bases). CDR1 SGHTS and CDR2 YDEGEE come from the germline V gene. Trimming removed 0 bases from V and 2 bases from J, with 12 bases in between. This CDR3 has 15 amino acids. For the CDR3, the DNA is TGTGCCAGCAGCTTGGGGCAGGGTCTCACCTACGAGCAGTACTTC. Translated: CASSLGQGLTYEQYF.